This TCR beta chain is drawn from a study of OX40 agonist ivuxolimab in advanced cancers. In regard to this clone: The antigen remains undetermined.

Produced via immunoSEQ multiplex PCR; TCRdb's table is partial and in-frame only. The table records roughly 50,000 clones, approximately 91% of them present only once. General study results and limits: Certain nonresponders additionally had low normalized T-cell clonal expansion.

Sequencing was performed on CD4+ or CD8+ T cells sorted from blood, taken in a trial of the OX40 agonist ivuxolimab. The receptor comes from an adult with an advanced solid tumor such as melanoma, head and neck, liver or kidney cancer.

CDR3 in amino acids: CASGRSYEQYF. The CDR3 DNA follows: TGTGCCAGCGGACGCAGCTACGAGCAGTACTTC. J is TRBJ2-7 and V is TRBV7-9; no reliable D call. V was clipped by 8 bases and J by 3 bases, with 8 bases between them. Germline V lookup: CDR1 SEHNR, CDR2 FQNEAQ (reference sequence). CDR3 length: 11 amino acids.